This TCR beta chain was identified during a study of CD8 T cells in ankylosing spondylitis. Per the germline V gene, CDR1 is DFQATT and CDR2 is SNEGSKA (reference sequence). The CDR3 totals 13 residues. V dropped 3 bases and J dropped 6; count of bases not matched to a gene: 8. A single record per CDR3 protein comes from TCRdb applying MiXCR to the 5' RACE reads. The data show about 420,000 distinct CDR3 sequences, 20% to 25% seen once. Study-wide results and caveats: A TCR beta motif of 8 or 9 highly homologous variants appeared characteristic of ankylosing spondylitis blood. Reportedly, disease-linked clones are significantly enriched in ankylosing spondylitis patients' matched synovial fluid. Clones linked to disease, bearing a CD8+ phenotype, were relatively rare in peripheral blood. A number of the motif variants had already been described in reactive arthritis synovial fluid and blood.

This clonotype was seen a handful of times. The antigen remains unidentified. The sequenced sample was blood, either unsorted or a sorted T cell fraction (not recorded which). The chain uses TRBV20-1 and TRBJ2-7; 7 bases are a match to TRBD2. The source is a male donor with ankylosing spondylitis. The CDR3 sequence is CSASEAGLAEQYF. The CDR3 nucleotides are TGCAGTGCTAGTGAAGCGGGGTTGGCCGAGCAGTACTTC.